These T cell receptor beta chains were read from a single sample in a study of cytomegalovirus exposure and HLA in healthy donors. The repertoire was sequenced with immunoSEQ multiplex PCR; TCRdb's copy has only in-frame clones and lacks some. The table lists roughly 190,000 clones, around 90% of them singletons. Sequencing input: PBMCs. The receptor set was obtained from a boy aged 2 to 10 in good health and CMV-seronegative. CDR3s include the opening cysteine and the closing phenylalanine or tryptophan. A D gene is named only where the DNA matches it firmly. Only part of the rows carry a size: once, few, many, or a class if the clone is expanded.

D gene	clone size	V gene	J gene	CDR3 DNA	CDR3 protein
NA	NA	TRBV6-5	TRBJ1-1	TGTGCCAGCAGTAGGAGGGGTAGAGGCACTGAAGCTTTCTTT	CASSRRGRGTEAFF
TRBD1	few	TRBV6-9	TRBJ1-4	TGTGCCAGCAGCCCTACTAGGGACAGGGTGAGGGAAAAACTGTTTTTT	CASSPTRDRVREKLFF
TRBD2	few	TRBV9	TRBJ2-1	TGTGCCAGCAGCGTAGGGACTAGCGGGGGCGCCTGGGGCAATGAGCAGTTCTTC	CASSVGTSGGAWGNEQFF
NA	many	TRBV6-1	TRBJ2-7	TGTGCCAGCAGTGAAGTCGGGGGACGGATCTACGAGCAGTACTTC	CASSEVGGRIYEQYF
NA	NA	TRBV28	TRBJ2-7	TGTGCCAGCAGTACAGGGTCGTTGGATGCCTACGAGCAGTACTTC	CASSTGSLDAYEQYF
NA	few	TRBV7-9	TRBJ2-2	TGTGCCAGCAGCTTAACGCCCAGACAGAACACCGGGGAGCTGTTTTTT	CASSLTPRQNTGELFF
TRBD2	few	TRBV6-4	TRBJ2-2	TGTGCCAGTAAAGCGGGAGAGAACACCGGGGAGCTGTTTTTT	CASKAGENTGELFF
TRBD1	NA	TRBV27	TRBJ2-5	TGTGCCAGCAGTCCTTGGACAGGGGCATTGGAGACCCAGTACTTC	CASSPWTGALETQYF
TRBD2	NA	TRBV5-1	TRBJ2-5	TGCGCCAGCAGCCAGCGCCGGACTAGCGGGGGGACCCAAGAGACCCAGTACTTC	CASSQRRTSGGTQETQYF
NA	once	TRBV19	TRBJ2-7	TGTGCCAGTAGTACAGGAGGGGCCCCCTACGAGCAGTACTTC	CASSTGGAPYEQYF
TRBD1	NA	TRBV19	TRBJ1-1	TGTGCCAGTAGACGAAGGACAGGGACGAACACTGAAGCTTTCTTT	CASRRRTGTNTEAFF
TRBD1	NA	TRBV2	TRBJ2-1	TGTGCCAGCAGTTCGGACAGGGGGTCCTACAATGAGCAGTTCTTC	CASSSDRGSYNEQFF
TRBD1	NA	TRBV5-4	TRBJ2-7	TGTGCCAGCAGCGCCCACAGGGGACAAGGATACGAGCAGTACTTC	CASSAHRGQGYEQYF
TRBD2	NA	TRBV7-3	TRBJ2-7	TGTGCCAGCAGCTCCAACGGGAGGGCCTACGAGCAGTACTTC	CASSSNGRAYEQYF
NA	NA	TRBV6-5	TRBJ2-2	TGTGCCAGCGGAAGAAAAGCGGCCGGGGAGCTGTTTTTT	CASGRKAAGELFF
TRBD1	NA	TRBV7-9	TRBJ1-1	TGTGCCAGCAGCTTAGTAGGGACAGTTGGTGAAGCTTTCTTT	CASSLVGTVGEAFF